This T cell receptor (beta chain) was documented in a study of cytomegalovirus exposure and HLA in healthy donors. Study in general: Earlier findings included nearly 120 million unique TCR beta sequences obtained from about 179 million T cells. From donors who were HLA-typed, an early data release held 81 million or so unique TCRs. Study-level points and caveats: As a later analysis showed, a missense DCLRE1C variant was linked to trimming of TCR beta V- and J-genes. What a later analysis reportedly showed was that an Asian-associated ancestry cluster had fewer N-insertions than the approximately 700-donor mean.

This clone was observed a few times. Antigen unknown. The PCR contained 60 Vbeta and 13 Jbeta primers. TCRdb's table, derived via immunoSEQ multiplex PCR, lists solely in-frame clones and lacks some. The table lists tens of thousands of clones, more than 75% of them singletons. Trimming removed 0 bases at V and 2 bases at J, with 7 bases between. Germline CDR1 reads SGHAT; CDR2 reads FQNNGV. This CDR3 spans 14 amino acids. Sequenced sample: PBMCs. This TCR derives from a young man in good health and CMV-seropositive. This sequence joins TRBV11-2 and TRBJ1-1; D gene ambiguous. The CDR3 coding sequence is TGTGCCAGCAGCTTAGACCCGAGTAACACTGAAGCTTTCTTT. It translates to CASSLDPSNTEAFF.